The clone carrying this T cell receptor (beta chain) was observed once. Antigen: not known. A multiplex PCR was run with 60 Vbeta primers and 13 Jbeta primers. Only in-frame clones appear in the TCRdb table, and some are missing; sequencing was by immunoSEQ multiplex PCR. The sample contains about 75,000 clones, roughly 84% of which appear only once. The source of the sample is a study of cytomegalovirus exposure and HLA in healthy donors. Study findings and constraints: TCR association rates varied by HLA locus in a later analysis, with DRB1 highest and HLA-C lowest. V- and J-gene trimming of TCR beta was linked (in a later analysis) to a missense DCLRE1C variant.

V lost 3 bases and J 3 bases, leaving 12 bases between the germline ends. Looked up from germline, CDR1 is WSHSY and CDR2 is SAAADI. This CDR3 contains 14 residues. The sample comprised PBMCs. This rearrangement joins TRBV10-2 to TRBJ2-7; perhaps TRBD1 as D (6 bases). The sequence was collected from a man in his 70s in good health and CMV-seropositive. The CDR3 loop is CASSEEGVSYEQYF. CDR3 sequence (DNA): TGCGCCAGCAGTGAAGAGGGGGTCAGCTACGAGCAGTACTTC.